Following are 32 T cell receptor beta chains from one sample sequenced in a study of T cells after yellow fever vaccination. One entry per CDR3 protein results from TCRdb running MiXCR on the 5' RACE reads. The sample contains 300,000 to 350,000 distinct CDR3 sequences, over 8.5% of which appear only once. The sample here was CD4+ T cells sorted from PBMCs, taken 45 days after the yellow fever booster vaccination. Receptors were obtained from a man between 18 and 35 years old who received the YFV17D yellow fever vaccine.

This clonotype occurred a few times. Here the CDR3 reads CASSLAGDRETQYF. The CDR3 bases are TGTGCCAGCAGCTTGGCTGGGGACAGGGAGACCCAGTACTTC. This rearrangement joins TRBV5-5 to TRBJ2-5; 8 bases match TRBD1. CDR1 SGHKS and CDR2 YYEKEE come from the germline V gene (reference sequence). The V segment lost 0 bases and the J segment 5 bases; nucleotides outside the gene matches: 3. The CDR3 runs 14 residues.

The sample holds many counts of this clonotype. CDR3 sequence: CASSHATNGAGDTQYF. CDR3 nucleotides: TGCGCCAGCAGCCATGCGACCAATGGGGCGGGGGATACGCAGTATTTT. The J gene is TRBJ2-3, the V gene TRBV4-3; D is possibly TRBD2 (6 bases). The CDR3 has 16 residues. Germline CDR1 LGHNA, CDR2 YSLEER. V was pared by 3 bases and J by 6 bases, with 19 bases between.

The gene calls are TRBV6-2 or TRBV6-3 and TRBJ2-1; 11 bases are shared with TRBD2. CDR1 is MNHEY and CDR2 is SVGEGT in the germline V gene. The CDR3 is 14 amino acids. V lost 4 bases, J lost 7 bases, and 3 bases stayed unmatched. CDR3 nucleotide sequence: TGTGCCAGCAGTTGGACTAGCGGGTGGAATGAGCAGTTCTTC. It is translated as CASSWTSGWNEQFF.

This clonotype has a handful of counts. V usage is TRBV24-1 and J usage is TRBJ2-3; D is perhaps TRBD1 or TRBD2 (5 bases each). Deletions cut 9 bases from V and 1 base from J, with 10 bases between. CDR3 length: 13 amino acids. The germline gives CDR1 KGHDR, CDR2 SFDVKD. The CDR3 bases are TGTGCCACCCGAGGGGTCGGCACAGATACGCAGTATTTT. Translation: CATRGVGTDTQYF.

This sequence joins TRBV21-1 and TRBJ2-7. TRBV21-1 is designated a pseudogene. The CDR3 runs to 12 residues. The CDR3 region is CASAPIQVKQYF. The CDR3 coding sequence is TGTGCCAGCGCACCAATCCAGGTAAAGCAGTACTTC.

The chain employs TRBV6-9 and TRBJ2-2; D may correspond to TRBD1 or TRBD2 (5 bases each). V was pared by 6 bases and J by 5 bases, with 28 bases between. Germline V gene data show CDR1 as MNHGY and CDR2 as SVAAGI. There are 19 residues in the CDR3. CDR3 nucleotides: TGTGCCAGCAGCCCCGACCCCTCCAGGGCTTCGAGGGGTACCGGGGAGCTGTTTTTT. Protein sequence: CASSPDPSRASRGTGELFF.

The genes are TRBV2 and TRBJ2-5, with D possibly being TRBD2 (7 bases). Trimming shortened V by 7 bases and J by 4 bases, and 19 bases separated the two germline ends. Germline assignment: CDR1 SNHLY and CDR2 FYNNEI. CDR3 length: 15 residues. In DNA, the CDR3 is TGTGCCAGCAATAATCGCGGGGGCCGAGGAGAGACCCAGTACTTC. It codes for CASNNRGGRGETQYF. Drawing the rest from reference TRBV2 and TRBJ2-5, the complete variable domain is EPEVTQTPSHQVTQMGQEVILRCVPISNHLYFYWYRQILGQKVEFLVSFYNNEISEKSEIFDDQFSVERPDGSNFTLKIRSTKLEDSAMYFCASNNRGGRGETQYFGPGTRLLVL.

The V and J genes are TRBV18 and TRBJ1-5; 10 bases align to TRBD1. Germline loops: CDR1 KGHSH, CDR2 LQKENI. The CDR3 has 14 residues. V was pared by 2 bases and J by 5 bases, with 0 bases of the junction left unmatched. The CDR3 protein is CASSPGQGDQPQHF. Written as DNA, the CDR3 is TGTGCCAGCTCACCAGGACAGGGGGATCAGCCCCAGCATTTT.

This clonotype was recorded many times. This chain uses TRBV5-5 with TRBJ1-4; D uncertain. Germline V CDR1 and CDR2: SGHKS, YYEKEE (reference sequence). Trimming stripped 1 base from V and 6 bases from J, with 4 bases between. This CDR3 is built from 12 residues. This chain's CDR3 is CASSLSDEKLFF. In DNA form, the CDR3 reads TGTGCCAGCAGCTTGTCGGATGAAAAACTGTTTTTT.

This clonotype was picked up many times. The chain carries TRBV20-1 and TRBJ1-2; D gene unclear. V dropped 6 bases and J dropped 2 bases, with 13 bases sitting between them. CDR3 size: 13 residues. Germline CDR1 DFQATT, CDR2 SNEGSKA (reference sequence). The CDR3 sequence: CSAMGGGNYGYTF. The CDR3 region has the DNA TGCAGTGCCATGGGAGGTGGGAACTATGGCTACACCTTC.

CDR3 residues: CASSYSPSHRGPNSPLHF. In nucleotides, the CDR3 is TGTGCCAGCAGTTACTCGCCTTCTCACAGGGGCCCTAATTCACCCCTCCACTTT. The V call is TRBV6-5, the J call TRBJ1-6, with 7 bases identical to TRBD1. The CDR3 extends over 18 amino acids. Per germline, CDR1 MNHEY and CDR2 SVGAGI. The J segment lost 6 bases and the V segment lost 0 bases, leaving 11 bases of the junction unmatched.

A few counts support this clonotype. This sequence joins TRBV5-1 and TRBJ1-2; 11 nucleotides match TRBD1. After removal of 5 bases from V and 4 bases from J, the junction contained 4 bases not matched to a gene. This CDR3 has 14 residues. In germline, CDR1 is SGHRS, CDR2 YFSETQ. The CDR3 nucleotides read TGCGCCAGCAGATCGGGACAGGGGGTCTATGGCTACACCTTC. It yields the protein CASRSGQGVYGYTF.

This clonotype was picked up a small number of times. The rearrangement uses TRBV25-1 and TRBJ2-2, with 11 bases identical to TRBD1. J gave up 6 bases and V 3 bases, and 0 bases lay outside the gene matches. Germline V gene sequence: CDR1 MGHDK, CDR2 SYGVNS. This CDR3 spans 14 amino acids. The CDR3 sequence: CASSEDRGPGELFF. CDR3 DNA: TGTGCCAGCAGTGAGGACAGGGGGCCCGGGGAGCTGTTTTTT. Looking up the rest from reference TRBV25-1 and TRBJ2-2 gives the full variable domain: EADIYQTPRYLVIGTGKKITLECSQTMGHDKMYWYQQDPGMELHLIHYSYGVNSTEKGDLSSESTVSRIRTEHFPLTLESARPSHTSQYLCASSEDRGPGELFFGEGSRLTVL.

V usage is TRBV7-8 and J usage is TRBJ2-3; TRBD2 is a possible D gene (6 bases). The CDR3 spans 18 residues. Trimming took 2 bases from V and 3 from J, leaving 21 bases between them. Germline CDR1 SGHVS, CDR2 FQNEAQ. Here the CDR3 DNA reads TGTGCCAGCAGCTTAAAACCCCCCCAGCGGGTAGGGACAGATACGCAGTATTTT. The encoded protein is CASSLKPPQRVGTDTQYF.

This clonotype was found a few times. This chain uses TRBV5-5 with TRBJ1-2; the D gene is possibly TRBD1 (5 bases). There are 15 residues in the CDR3. Trimming cost V 0 bases and J 0 bases, with 9 bases left between them. Germline CDR1 reads SGHKS; CDR2 reads YYEKEE (reference sequence). The CDR3 spells CASSLGGGSNYGYTF. CDR3 nucleotide sequence: TGTGCCAGCAGCTTGGGGGGGGGATCTAACTATGGCTACACCTTC. Using reference TRBV5-5 and TRBJ1-2 for the parts outside the CDR3, the full variable domain is DAGVTQSPTHLIKTRGQQVTLRCSPISGHKSVSWYQQVLGQGPQFIFQYYEKEERGRGNFPDRFSARQFPNYSSELNVNALLLGDSALYLCASSLGGGSNYGYTFGSGTRLTVV.

The chain has TRBV9 and TRBJ2-1; 12 bases match TRBD2. CDR1 and CDR2 from the germline V gene are SGDLS and YYNGEE. V lost 7 bases and J lost 2; bases outside the gene matches: 1. This CDR3 is 14 amino acids long. The CDR3 DNA reads TGTGCCAGCGGACTAGCGGGGACCTACAATGAGCAGTTCTTC. Translation gives CASGLAGTYNEQFF.

The chain combines TRBV11-2 with TRBJ1-1; no reliable D call. Germline CDR1 and CDR2: SGHAT and FQNNGV. Trimming removed 5 bases at V and 5 bases at J, with 15 bases between. This CDR3 has 14 amino acids. The CDR3 bases are TGTGCCAGCAGCGTAGGGTGGCGGCGGACTGAAGCTTTCTTT. Amino acid sequence: CASSVGWRRTEAFF.

The sample holds a few counts of this clonotype. V usage is TRBV30 and J usage is TRBJ2-7; the match to TRBD2 covers 9 bases. V shed 3 bases and J 2 bases; nucleotides not matched to a gene: 5. The CDR3 length is 14 residues. CDR1 and CDR2 (germline): GTSNPN, SVGIG (reference sequence). CDR3 amino acids: CAWRASGVTYEQYF. Here the CDR3 DNA reads TGTGCCTGGAGGGCTAGCGGGGTTACCTACGAGCAGTACTTC. The full variable domain, in which reference TRBV30 and TRBJ2-7 provide the parts outside the CDR3, is SQTIHQWPATLVQPVGSPLSLECTVEGTSNPNLYWYRQAAGRGLQLLFYSVGIGQISSEVPQNLSASRPQDRQFILSSKKLLLSDSGFYLCAWRASGVTYEQYFGPGTRLTVT.

V usage is TRBV20-1 and J usage is TRBJ1-4; TRBD1 matches 7 bases. The CDR3 covers 15 residues. Unmatched junction bases numbered 7, after V lost 0 bases and J lost 6 bases. Looked up from germline, CDR1 is DFQATT and CDR2 is SNEGSKA (reference sequence). As DNA, the CDR3 is TGCAGTGCTAGAGACCCAACAGGGGCGGATGAAAAACTGTTTTTT. It is translated as CSARDPTGADEKLFF.

This clonotype was seen repeatedly, ten times or more. The chain combines TRBV3-1 with TRBJ2-2; either TRBD1 or TRBD2 may supply D (5 bases each). This CDR3 contains 15 residues. The germline gives CDR1 LGHDT, CDR2 YNNKEL (reference sequence). Trimming cost V 1 base and J 6 bases, with 12 bases left between them. The chain's CDR3 is CASSQGAQGAGELFF. As DNA, the CDR3 is TGTGCCAGCAGCCAAGGGGCGCAGGGAGCCGGGGAGCTGTTTTTT.

This clonotype showed up just a few times. This chain uses TRBV5-6 with TRBJ1-1, with 8 bases lining up with TRBD1. In germline, CDR1 is SGHDT, CDR2 YYEEEE. Trimming at V came to 4 bases and at J to 5 bases, leaving 7 bases not matched to a gene. This CDR3 is built from 14 residues. The CDR3, as DNA: TGTGCCAGCAGCCGGCGACAGGGGCGAACTGAAGCTTTCTTT. It codes for CASSRRQGRTEAFF.

This clonotype was observed a few times. J is TRBJ2-1 and V is TRBV5-1, with 10 bases that match TRBD1. This CDR3 region has 16 residues. Looked up from germline, CDR1 is SGHRS and CDR2 is YFSETQ. Unmatched junction bases numbered 8, after V lost 3 bases and J lost 5 bases. CDR3 loop: CASSSSDRGPNNEQFF. The CDR3 DNA sequence: TGCGCCAGCAGCTCCTCTGACAGGGGGCCTAACAATGAGCAGTTCTTC.

This clonotype has a count of ten or more. J is TRBJ2-3 and V is TRBV24-1; possibly TRBD2 for D (7 bases). This CDR3 has 14 residues. Trimming pared 5 bases from V and 1 base from J, leaving 9 bases between. Germline CDR1 is KGHDR and CDR2 is SFDVKD. The CDR3 nucleotides are TGTGCCACCAGTGTGCGGGGGCGCACAGATACGCAGTATTTT. It yields the protein CATSVRGRTDTQYF.

This clonotype was counted a few times. The chain links TRBV12-3 or TRBV12-4 to TRBJ2-3; D is uncertain. The CDR3 loop spans 14 amino acids. The V end was cut by 4 bases, the J end by 1 base, with 9 bases between. The CDR3 DNA is TGTGCCAGCAGTTCTATCCTACGCACAGATACGCAGTATTTT. The encoded protein is CASSSILRTDTQYF.

This clonotype came up many times. The genes are TRBV12-3 or TRBV12-4 and TRBJ2-7, with D tentatively TRBD1 or TRBD2 (5 bases each). Trimming shortened V by 5 bases and J by 4 bases, and 9 bases separated the two germline ends. CDR3 length equals 12 residues. CDR3 bases: TGTGCCAGCAGTAGGGACGGATACGAGCAGTACGTC. Residues: CASSRDGYEQYV.

This clonotype was detected ten times or more. The rearrangement uses TRBV12-3 or TRBV12-4 and TRBJ2-5; D is possibly TRBD1 (5 bases). CDR3 length: 15 residues. Trimming removed 2 bases at V and 5 bases at J, with 15 bases between. CDR3 region: CASSLWTSGGETQYF. The CDR3 DNA reads TGTGCCAGCAGTTTATGGACATCGGGTGGCGAGACCCAGTACTTC.

The rearrangement links TRBV5-1 to TRBJ2-7; 7 positions agree with TRBD1. Losses at the gene ends were 0 bases for V and 2 bases for J; bases not matched to a gene: 5. The germline CDR1 and CDR2 sequences are SGHRS and YFSETQ. The CDR3 sequence is 15 residues long. This chain's CDR3 is CASSLDRGDTYEQYF. In DNA form, the CDR3 reads TGCGCCAGCAGCTTGGACAGGGGCGATACCTACGAGCAGTACTTC.

This clonotype was found a few times. The chain links TRBV2 to TRBJ2-3; TRBD1 aligns across 8 bases. V lost 4 bases and J lost 5; bases outside the gene matches: 2. This CDR3 has 13 residues. Germline assignment: CDR1 SNHLY and CDR2 FYNNEI. The CDR3 here is CASSATGVDTQYF. The CDR3 nucleotides read TGTGCCAGCAGTGCGACAGGGGTAGATACGCAGTATTTT. Full variable domain (outside the CDR3, taken from reference TRBV2 and TRBJ2-3): EPEVTQTPSHQVTQMGQEVILRCVPISNHLYFYWYRQILGQKVEFLVSFYNNEISEKSEIFDDQFSVERPDGSNFTLKIRSTKLEDSAMYFCASSATGVDTQYFGPGTRLTVL.

This clonotype has just a few counts. This sequence joins TRBV7-2 and TRBJ1-3; D is unresolved. Trimming stripped 5 bases from V and 0 bases from J, with 11 bases between. Looked up from germline, CDR1 is SGHTA and CDR2 is FQGNSA. The CDR3 covers 15 residues. The CDR3 nucleotides read TGTGCCAGCAGCACACGCCTGAGCTCTGGAAACACCATATATTTT. Protein: CASSTRLSSGNTIYF.

The chain couples TRBV9 to TRBJ1-1; the D is unclear. The germline V gene has CDR1 SGDLS and CDR2 YYNGEE. Trimming stripped 4 bases from V and 8 bases from J, with 30 bases between. The CDR3 is made up of 18 amino acids. The CDR3 DNA follows: TGTGCCAGCAGCACGACTCCGGACCCCTCCGCCGGGGATGTGGAAGCTTTCTTT. This gives the protein CASSTTPDPSAGDVEAFF. Looking up the rest from reference TRBV9 and TRBJ1-1 gives the full variable domain: DSGVTQTPKHLITATGQRVTLRCSPRSGDLSVYWYQQSLDQGLQFLIQYYNGEERAKGNILERFSAQQFPDLHSELNLSSLELGDSALYFCASSTTPDPSAGDVEAFFGQGTRLTVV.

This clonotype has just a few counts. The chain couples TRBV5-4 to TRBJ2-7; 9 positions match TRBD1. V was clipped by 4 bases and J by 7 bases; unmatched bases: 9. The V gene's germline CDR1 is SGHNT and CDR2 YYREEE (reference sequence). This CDR3 has 14 amino acids. The CDR3 nucleotides are TGTGCCAGCAGCCCGGACAGGGGAGGGAGAGAGCAGTACGTC. This encodes CASSPDRGGREQYV.

This clonotype was detected ten times or more. In nucleotides, the CDR3 is TGCGCCAGCAGCCAAGTCGACATTATCTCCTACAATGAGCAGTTCTTC. It translates to CASSQVDIISYNEQFF. The genes are TRBV4-1 and TRBJ2-1; D ambiguous. V was pared by 1 base and J by 0 bases, with 10 bases between. The CDR3 loop spans 16 amino acids. The V gene's germline CDR1 is MGHRA and CDR2 YSYEKL.